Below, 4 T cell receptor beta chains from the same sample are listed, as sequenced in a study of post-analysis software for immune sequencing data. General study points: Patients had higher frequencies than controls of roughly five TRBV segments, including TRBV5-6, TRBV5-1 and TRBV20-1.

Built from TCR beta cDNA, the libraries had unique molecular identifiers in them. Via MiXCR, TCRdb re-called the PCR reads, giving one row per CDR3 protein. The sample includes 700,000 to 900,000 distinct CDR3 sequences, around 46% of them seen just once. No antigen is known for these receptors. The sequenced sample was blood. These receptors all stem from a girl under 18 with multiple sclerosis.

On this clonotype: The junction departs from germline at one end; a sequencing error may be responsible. The CDR3 nucleotides are TGTGCCGGCAGCCCACGGCAGGGAGGGGTCACTGAAGCTTTCTTT. Translation gives CAGSPRQGGVTEAFF. This chain uses TRBV9 with TRBJ1-1, with D possibly being TRBD1 (5 bases). This CDR3 has 15 residues. CDR1 and CDR2 from the germline V gene are SGDLS and YYNGEE.

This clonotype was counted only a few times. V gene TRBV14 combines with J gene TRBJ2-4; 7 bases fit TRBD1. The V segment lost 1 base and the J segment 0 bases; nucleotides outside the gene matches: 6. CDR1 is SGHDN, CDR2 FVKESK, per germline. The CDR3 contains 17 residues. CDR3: CASSQVGTELAKNIQYF. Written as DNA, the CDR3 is TGTGCCAGCAGCCAAGTCGGGACAGAGTTAGCCAAAAACATTCAGTACTTC.

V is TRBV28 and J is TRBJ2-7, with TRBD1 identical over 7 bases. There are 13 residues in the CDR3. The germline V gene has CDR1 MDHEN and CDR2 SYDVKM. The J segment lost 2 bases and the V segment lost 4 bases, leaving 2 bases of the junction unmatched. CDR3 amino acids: CASSWQGAYEQYF. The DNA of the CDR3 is TGTGCCAGCAGTTGGCAGGGGGCCTACGAGCAGTACTTC.

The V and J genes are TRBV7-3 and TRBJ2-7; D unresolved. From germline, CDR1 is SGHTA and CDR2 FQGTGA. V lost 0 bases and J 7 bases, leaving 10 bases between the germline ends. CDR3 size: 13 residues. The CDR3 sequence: CASSLTATSEQYF. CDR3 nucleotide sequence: TGTGCCAGCAGCTTAACTGCTACCTCAGAGCAGTACTTC.